The 10 T cell receptor beta chains presented below share a single source sample, sequenced in a study of glioma-infiltrating T cells. Using RNA template, CDR3s of TCR alpha and beta were amplified with iRepertoire arm-PCR. MiXCR was run by TCRdb on the multiplex PCR reads, yielding one entry per CDR3 protein. The sample carries 400,000 or so distinct CDR3 sequences, approximately 42% recorded once. Sequenced sample: glioma tissue, nonneoplastic brain tissue, or PBMCs (not recorded which). The receptors were sampled from a human donor with low-grade glioma or glioblastoma, undergoing nonglioma brain surgery, or in good health (not recorded which).

The chain has TRBV19 and TRBJ2-1, with a weak D call TRBD2 (6 bases). In germline, CDR1 is LNHDA, CDR2 SQIVND (reference sequence). This CDR3 contains 16 residues. The V end lost 1 base, the J end lost 8 bases, and 18 bases lay between the germline ends. The CDR3 bases are TGTGCCAGTAGTATAGGCGGGGTCCTTAGAATCGATGAGCAGTTCTTC. It yields the protein CASSIGGVLRIDEQFF.

The chain couples TRBV28 to TRBJ2-1, with a possible D match to TRBD2 (5 bases). CDR3 length equals 15 residues. Germline V CDR1 and CDR2: MDHEN, SYDVKM. V was trimmed by 6 bases and J by 5 bases, leaving 17 bases between them. CDR3 bases: TGTGCCAGCAGCCCTGGGTGGCTAGCAGACAATGAGCAGTTCTTC. Protein sequence: CASSPGWLADNEQFF.

In this sample, this clonotype turned up many times. This chain joins TRBV6-2 or TRBV6-3 and TRBJ1-1; 7 positions match TRBD1. Germline CDR1 and CDR2: MNHEY and SVGEGT. V shed 7 bases, J shed 0 bases, and the junction held 11 bases outside the gene matches. This CDR3 has 16 residues. The DNA for the CDR3 is TGTGCCAGCACCTTGGGACAGCCGTCCTTGAACACTGAAGCTTTCTTT. Translation gives CASTLGQPSLNTEAFF.

This clonotype has at least ten counts. V gene TRBV6-2 or TRBV6-3 combines with J gene TRBJ2-1, with TRBD2 matching 9 bases. This CDR3 is built from 16 residues. Per the germline V gene, CDR1 is MNHEY and CDR2 is SVGEGT. Unmatched junction bases numbered 8, after V lost 4 bases and J lost 4 bases. This chain's CDR3 is CASSSYSGSRYNEQFF. The CDR3 DNA is TGTGCCAGCAGTTCCTATAGCGGGAGTAGGTACAATGAGCAGTTCTTC.

This clonotype was counted once. A read error may explain this, as a much larger clone is one base away. The rearrangement links TRBV24-1 to TRBJ1-2, with D unresolved. The CDR3 sequence is 12 residues long. The ends were cut back, 5 bases at V and 7 bases at J, with 10 bases in the middle. Per the germline V gene, CDR1 is KGHDR and CDR2 is SFDVKD. Here the CDR3 DNA reads TGTGCCACCAGTGGGAAGGACGGTGGCTACACCTTC. It specifies CATSGKDGGYTF.

This clonotype has ten or more counts. This rearrangement joins TRBV6-2 or TRBV6-3 to TRBJ1-1; no clear D gene. The length of the CDR3 is 12 residues. V was pared by 2 bases and J by 5 bases, with 6 bases between. The germline gives CDR1 MNHEY, CDR2 SVGEGT. The CDR3 loop is CASSYGLTEAFF. DNA for the CDR3: TGTGCCAGCAGTTACGGGTTAACTGAAGCTTTCTTT.

This clonotype was seen at least ten times. This chain's CDR3 is CASKRLAADEQYF. Written as DNA, the CDR3 is TGTGCCAGCAAAAGACTAGCAGCTGACGAGCAGTACTTC. The genes are TRBV6-2 or TRBV6-3 and TRBJ2-7; 7 positions match TRBD2. This CDR3 region has 13 residues. The germline V gene has CDR1 MNHEY and CDR2 SVGEGT. Trimming removed 7 bases from V and 5 bases from J; junction bases left unmatched: 8.

The CDR3 reads CASTPGLRPPPKTFMNTEAFF. In DNA, the CDR3 is TGTGCCAGCACCCCAGGGTTGCGACCCCCACCGAAGACTTTTATGAACACTGAAGCTTTCTTT. This chain uses TRBV6-2 or TRBV6-3 with TRBJ1-1; weak D call: TRBD1 (5 bases). The V end lost 7 bases, the J end lost 0 bases, and 33 bases lay between the germline ends. The CDR3 runs to 21 residues. CDR1 is MNHEY, CDR2 SVGEGT, per germline.

The gene calls are TRBV6-2 or TRBV6-3 and TRBJ1-4, with D tentatively TRBD1 (5 bases). V dropped 1 base and J dropped 7 bases, with 10 bases sitting between them. In germline, CDR1 is MNHEY, CDR2 SVGEGT. This CDR3 region has 14 residues. In DNA form, the CDR3 reads TGTGCCAGCAGTTACTTGATGGGGGGTGAAAAACTGTTTTTT. This codes for CASSYLMGGEKLFF.

This clonotype was counted a few times. This rearrangement joins TRBV7-9 to TRBJ2-7; D uncertain. Germline V gene data show CDR1 as SEHNR and CDR2 as FQNEAQ (reference sequence). Trimming stripped 0 bases from V and 7 bases from J, with 7 bases between. This CDR3 has 12 residues. The chain's CDR3 is CASSLAGLEQYF. In nucleotides, the CDR3 is TGTGCCAGCAGCTTAGCAGGTCTGGAGCAGTACTTC.